Included here is one T cell receptor beta chain sequence, with context. Its antigen has not been determined. No base-level quality is on record; no much larger clone is a single base apart. The CDR3, cysteine through phenylalanine, is 17 amino acids long. Only the CDR3 region is kept as DNA, spanning 51 bases read in frame from base 1. This sample was included in a study of molecular identifiers for immune sequencing clone quantification (dated by TCRdb to the late 2010s). At the level of the whole study: For a replicate experiment, RNA from approximately 20,000 or 100,000 naive CD8 T cells was divided into five aliquots, of which four were sequenced. CD8 T cells were used in a methods study to benchmark molecular-identifier clustering-based TCR repertoire sequencing (MIDCIRS) and TCR RNA copy counting.

The library was prepared using PCR. Sequencing relied on an Illumina HiSeq 4000. Bulk TCR libraries were generated as previously described, with the TCR primers listed in Table S5 used. Purification of total RNA was performed with the Qiagen AllPrep DNA/RNA kit. Before any analysis, reads coming from multiple sequencing runs of the same library were combined into one pool. As for how the authors treated the data: Reads were retained only if the reads had an exact TCR constant sequence, and the retained reads were trimmed to 150 nt and grouped according to their 12-nt molecular barcodes. Reads inside each barcode group were sub-clustered using a 15% Levenshtein threshold, and a quality-weighted consensus sequence was constructed for each RNA molecule. Non-functional sequences were excluded, and lower-count sequences lying one edit away from another sequence were also excluded. Based on a fit of two negative binomial distributions, barcode sub-clusters having less than 20% of the maximum read count were discarded. TCRdb itself trimmed the public reads at Q25 with fastp, ran MiXCR and retained productive beta chains. One record per CDR3 amino acid sequence lists the most common genes and DNA. V and J calls and clone size were set by TCRdb, not the authors. The sample table holds tens of thousands of distinct CDR3 sequences, of which 25% were seen once. The ten top clones hold approximately 1.9% of the sample.

Naive CD8 T cell libraries were made from roughly 21,000 to 960,000 sorted cells using 10%, 30% or 50% of purified RNA. Naive CD8 T cells, defined as CD8+CD4-CCR7+CD45RA+, were FACS-sorted into RLT Plus buffer on a BD FACSAria II. Ten to eleven TCR copies' worth of Jurkat RNA were spiked into about 20,000-1,000,000 naive CD8 T cell samples to test detection sensitivity. Enrichment of CD8 T cells was performed with RosetteSep CD8+ T Cell Enrichment Cocktail and Ficoll-Paque, after which ACK red cell lysis was carried out. What the study reported, not specific to this receptor: Naive libraries contained spiked-in Jurkat TCR RNA (roughly 10 copies' worth), which is not part of the donor repertoire. In CMV-specific effector cells, clones with more than 20 RNA copies accounted for over 98% of molecules, whereas in naive cells such clones accounted for under 1%. Modeling estimated 2.5 to 3.5 recovered TCR RNA copies per cell, compared with about 10 by digital PCR, which implies about 30% capture efficiency. The sizes of highly expanded clones could end up underestimated when identical TCR molecules share a barcode. When barcode sub-clustering was left out, chimeric consensus sequences inflated TCR diversity, with chimeras reaching as high as 47%. Spiked-in Jurkat TCR RNA equal to a single cell's worth was reported to be detectable even within 1,200,000 naive CD8 T cells.

Sample: naive CD8+ T cells from blood, with Jurkat cell RNA spiked in. Taken with the paper, the label for cell subset or site translates to: FACS-sorted CD8+CD4-CCR7+CD45RA+ naive T cells. This sequence uses TRBV3-2 and TRBJ2-3; TRBD2 was called by the table and not checked on the DNA. TRBV3-2 has pseudogene status. The source of this sequence is a human donor in good health. Some libraries in this study had Jurkat cell RNA spiked in. The CDR3 is CASSLGRGVKSTDTQYF. The DNA is TGTGCCAGCAGCCTTGGGCGGGGGGTGAAAAGCACAGATACGCAGTATTTT.